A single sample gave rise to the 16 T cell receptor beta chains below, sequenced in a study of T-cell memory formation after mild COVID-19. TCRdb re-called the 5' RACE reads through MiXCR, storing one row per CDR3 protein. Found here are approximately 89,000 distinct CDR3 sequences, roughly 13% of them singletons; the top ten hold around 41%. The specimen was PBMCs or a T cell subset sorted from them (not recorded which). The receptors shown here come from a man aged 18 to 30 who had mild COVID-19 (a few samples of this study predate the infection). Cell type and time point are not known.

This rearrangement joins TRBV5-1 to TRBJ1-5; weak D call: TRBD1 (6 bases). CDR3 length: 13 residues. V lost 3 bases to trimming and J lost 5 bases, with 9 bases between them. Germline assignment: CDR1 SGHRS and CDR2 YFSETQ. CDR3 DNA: TGCGCCAGCAGCTGGGACACCGATCAGCCCCAGCATTTT. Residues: CASSWDTDQPQHF.

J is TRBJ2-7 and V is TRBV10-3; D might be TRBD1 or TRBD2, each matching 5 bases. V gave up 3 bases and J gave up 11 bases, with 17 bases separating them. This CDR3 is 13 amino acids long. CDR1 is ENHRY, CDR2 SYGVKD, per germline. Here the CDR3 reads CAISELQGDSEYF. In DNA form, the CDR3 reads TGTGCCATCAGTGAACTCCAGGGAGATTCAGAGTACTTC.

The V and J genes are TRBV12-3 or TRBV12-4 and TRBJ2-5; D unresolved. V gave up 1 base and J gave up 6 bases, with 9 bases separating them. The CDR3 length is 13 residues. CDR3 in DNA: TGTGCCAGCAGTTTAGTGGGCGGTAAGACCCAGTACTTC. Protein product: CASSLVGGKTQYF.

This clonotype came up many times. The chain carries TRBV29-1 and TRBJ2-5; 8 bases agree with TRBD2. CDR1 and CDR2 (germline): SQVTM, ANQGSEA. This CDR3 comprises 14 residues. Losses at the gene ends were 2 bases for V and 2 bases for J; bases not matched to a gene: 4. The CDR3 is CSVEKAGAQETQYF. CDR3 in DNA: TGCAGCGTTGAAAAAGCGGGGGCACAAGAGACCCAGTACTTC.

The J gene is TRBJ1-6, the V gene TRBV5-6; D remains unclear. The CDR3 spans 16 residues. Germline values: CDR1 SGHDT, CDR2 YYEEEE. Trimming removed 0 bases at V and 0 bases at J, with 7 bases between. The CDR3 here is CASSLEESSYNSPLHF. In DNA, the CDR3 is TGTGCCAGCAGCTTGGAGGAGAGCTCCTATAATTCACCCCTCCACTTT.

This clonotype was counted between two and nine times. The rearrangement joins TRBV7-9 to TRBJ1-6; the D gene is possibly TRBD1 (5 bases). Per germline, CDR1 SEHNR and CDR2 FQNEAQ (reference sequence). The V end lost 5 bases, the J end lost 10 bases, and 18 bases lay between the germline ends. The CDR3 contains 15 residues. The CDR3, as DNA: TGTGCCAGCAGCGCCCGGGACGGCCCGCGGTCACCCCTCCACTTT. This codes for CASSARDGPRSPLHF. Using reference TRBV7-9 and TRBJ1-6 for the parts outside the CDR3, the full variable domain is DTGVSQNPRHKITKRGQNVTFRCDPISEHNRLYWYRQTLGQGPEFLTYFQNEAQLEKSRLLSDRFSAERPKGSFSTLEIQRTEQGDSAMYLCASSARDGPRSPLHFGNGTRLTVT.

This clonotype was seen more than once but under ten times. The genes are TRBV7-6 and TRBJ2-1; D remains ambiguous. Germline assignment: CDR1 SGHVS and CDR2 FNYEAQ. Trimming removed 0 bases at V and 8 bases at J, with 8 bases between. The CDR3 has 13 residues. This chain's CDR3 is CASSLAVGHEQFF. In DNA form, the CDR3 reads TGTGCCAGCAGCTTAGCGGTGGGCCATGAGCAGTTCTTC. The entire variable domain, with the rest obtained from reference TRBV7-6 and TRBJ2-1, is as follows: GAGVSQSPRYKVTKRGQDVALRCDPISGHVSLYWYRQALGQGPEFLTYFNYEAQQDKSGLPNDRFSAERPEGSISTLTIQRTEQRDSAMYRCASSLAVGHEQFFGPGTRLTVL.

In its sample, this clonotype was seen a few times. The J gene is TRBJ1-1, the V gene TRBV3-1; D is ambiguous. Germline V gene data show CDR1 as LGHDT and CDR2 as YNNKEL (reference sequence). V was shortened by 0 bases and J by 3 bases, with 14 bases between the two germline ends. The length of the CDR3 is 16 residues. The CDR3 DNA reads TGTGCCAGCAGCCAAGAATTGGCGGATGTAGACACTGAAGCTTTCTTT. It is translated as CASSQELADVDTEAFF.

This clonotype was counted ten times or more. CDR3 residues: CASSRHDPWAEAFF. In nucleotides, the CDR3 is TGTGCCAGCAGCCGACACGATCCTTGGGCTGAAGCTTTCTTT. This chain uses TRBV7-9 with TRBJ1-1; D unclear. The CDR3 sequence is 14 residues long. V lost 5 bases and J 6 bases, leaving 16 bases between the germline ends. Germline CDR1 reads SEHNR; CDR2 reads FQNEAQ (reference sequence).

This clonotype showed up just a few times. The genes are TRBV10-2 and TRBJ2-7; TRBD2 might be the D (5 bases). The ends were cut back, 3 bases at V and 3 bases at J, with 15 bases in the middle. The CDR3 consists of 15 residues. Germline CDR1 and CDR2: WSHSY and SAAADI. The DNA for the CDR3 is TGCGCCAGCAGTGATAGAGGGTCAGGATTCTACGAGCAGTACTTC. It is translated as CASSDRGSGFYEQYF.

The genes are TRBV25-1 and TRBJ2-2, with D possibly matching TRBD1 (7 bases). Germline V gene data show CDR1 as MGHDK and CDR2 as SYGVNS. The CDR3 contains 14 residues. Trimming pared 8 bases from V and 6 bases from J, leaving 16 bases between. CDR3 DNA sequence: TGTGCCAGCTTAAGACAGGGAGGATCCGGGGAGCTGTTTTTT. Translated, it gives CASLRQGGSGELFF.

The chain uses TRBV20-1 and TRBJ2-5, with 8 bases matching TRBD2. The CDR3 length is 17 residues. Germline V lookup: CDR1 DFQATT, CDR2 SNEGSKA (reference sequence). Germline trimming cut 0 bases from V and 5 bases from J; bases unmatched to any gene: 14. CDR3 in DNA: TGCAGTGCTAGAGATTGGCCCCCCGGGGGGGCGAGTGAGACCCAGTACTTC. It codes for CSARDWPPGGASETQYF.

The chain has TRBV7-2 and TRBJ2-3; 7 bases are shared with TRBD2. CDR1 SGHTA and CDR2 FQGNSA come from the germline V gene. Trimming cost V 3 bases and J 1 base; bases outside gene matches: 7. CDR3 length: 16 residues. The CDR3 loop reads CASSLDGGGGTDTQYF. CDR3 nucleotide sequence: TGTGCCAGCAGCTTGGATGGGGGAGGGGGCACAGATACGCAGTATTTT.

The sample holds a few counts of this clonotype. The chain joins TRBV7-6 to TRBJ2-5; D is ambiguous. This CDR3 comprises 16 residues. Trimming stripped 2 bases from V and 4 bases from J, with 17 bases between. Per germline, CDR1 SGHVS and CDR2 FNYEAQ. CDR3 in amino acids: CASSLTWVPSRETQYF. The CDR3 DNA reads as TGTGCCAGCAGCTTAACCTGGGTCCCGTCACGAGAGACCCAGTACTTC. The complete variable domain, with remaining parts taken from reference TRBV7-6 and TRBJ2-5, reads GAGVSQSPRYKVTKRGQDVALRCDPISGHVSLYWYRQALGQGPEFLTYFNYEAQQDKSGLPNDRFSAERPEGSISTLTIQRTEQRDSAMYRCASSLTWVPSRETQYFGPGTRLLVL.

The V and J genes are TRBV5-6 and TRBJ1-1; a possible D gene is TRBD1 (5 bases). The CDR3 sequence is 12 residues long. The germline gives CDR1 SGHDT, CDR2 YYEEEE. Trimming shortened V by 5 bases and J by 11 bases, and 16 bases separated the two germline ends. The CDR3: CASSYGNRQAFF. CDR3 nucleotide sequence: TGTGCCAGCAGTTACGGGAACAGGCAGGCTTTCTTT.

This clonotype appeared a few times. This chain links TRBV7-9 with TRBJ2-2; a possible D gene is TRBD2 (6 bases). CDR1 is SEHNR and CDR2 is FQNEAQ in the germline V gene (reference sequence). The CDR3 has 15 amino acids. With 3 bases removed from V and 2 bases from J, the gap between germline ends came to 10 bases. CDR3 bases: TGTGCCAGCAGCTTTTGGGGACTTAACACCGGGGAGCTGTTTTTT. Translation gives CASSFWGLNTGELFF.